A single sample gave rise to the 21 T cell receptor beta chains below, sequenced in a study of identical twins. TCRdb recomputed calls from the 5' RACE reads with MiXCR, one row per CDR3 protein. This sample has a few hundred thousand distinct CDR3 sequences, with less than 20% found just once. Sequenced sample: naive T cells sorted from blood. The receptor source for this set is a man between 45 and 60 years old in good health.

This clonotype was seen more than once but under ten times. The V call is TRBV14, the J call TRBJ2-2, with 8 bases identical to TRBD1. J gave up 5 bases and V 4 bases, and 6 bases lay outside the gene matches. This CDR3 contains 15 residues. Germline V lookup: CDR1 SGHDN, CDR2 FVKESK. CDR3 protein: CASSLRTGRTGELFF. Written as DNA, the CDR3 is TGTGCCAGCAGCCTAAGGACAGGGCGGACCGGGGAGCTGTTTTTT.

The chain employs TRBV6-1 and TRBJ1-2, with TRBD1 matching over 7 bases. CDR1 is MNHNS and CDR2 is SASEGT in the germline V gene. V lost 6 bases, J lost 5 bases, and 9 bases stayed unmatched. The CDR3 has 14 amino acids. The CDR3 nucleotides read TGTGCCAGCAGCCGCTCGACAGGGCCATATGGCTACACCTTC. Translated, it gives CASSRSTGPYGYTF.

V and J are TRBV20-1 and TRBJ1-5; perhaps TRBD1 as D (5 bases). This CDR3 comprises 15 residues. Germline-derived CDR1 and CDR2 are DFQATT and SNEGSKA (reference sequence). V was trimmed by 3 bases and J by 5 bases, leaving 17 bases between them. CDR3 loop: CSASKAGTRDQPQHF. CDR3 DNA sequence: TGCAGTGCTAGTAAAGCTGGGACGCGAGATCAGCCCCAGCATTTT.

The chain has TRBV2 and TRBJ2-1, with 13 bases lining up with TRBD2. From germline, CDR1 is SNHLY and CDR2 FYNNEI. V lost 1 base and J lost 12; bases outside the gene matches: 6. The CDR3 spans 15 residues. The CDR3 region is CASSEERLAGGMQFF. CDR3 DNA sequence: TGTGCCAGCAGTGAAGAAAGACTAGCGGGAGGTATGCAGTTCTTC. Supplemented by reference TRBV2 and TRBJ2-1, the full variable domain reads EPEVTQTPSHQVTQMGQEVILRCVPISNHLYFYWYRQILGQKVEFLVSFYNNEISEKSEIFDDQFSVERPDGSNFTLKIRSTKLEDSAMYFCASSEERLAGGMQFFGPGTRLTVL.

The sample holds a few counts of this clonotype. This chain links TRBV6-1 with TRBJ2-1; 12 positions agree with TRBD2. Germline assignment: CDR1 MNHNS and CDR2 SASEGT. The CDR3 spans 18 residues. Losses at the gene ends were 2 bases for V and 8 bases for J; bases not matched to a gene: 13. The CDR3: CASSESSGGANPFDEQFF. The CDR3 DNA reads TGTGCCAGCAGTGAATCTAGCGGGGGGGCGAATCCCTTCGATGAGCAGTTCTTC.

This clonotype was recorded at least ten times. This chain joins TRBV5-5 and TRBJ1-2; D remains ambiguous. The CDR3 spans 14 residues. V lost 3 bases, J lost 4 bases, and 13 bases lay in between. The germline gives CDR1 SGHKS, CDR2 YYEKEE (reference sequence). The chain's CDR3 is CASSYVRKTYGYTF. The CDR3, as DNA: TGTGCCAGCAGCTATGTGAGGAAGACCTATGGCTACACCTTC.

This clonotype has more than one count but fewer than ten. The rearrangement links TRBV5-1 to TRBJ2-3; D is uncertain. Germline V gives CDR1 SGHRS, CDR2 YFSETQ. This CDR3 is built from 16 residues. Trimming left V 0 bases short and J 2 bases short, with 13 bases between. Here the CDR3 reads CASSLAGLLFTDTQYF. CDR3 DNA: TGCGCCAGCAGCTTGGCCGGGCTCCTCTTCACAGATACGCAGTATTTT. The variable domain in full, completed from reference TRBV5-1 and TRBJ2-3, reads KAGVTQTPRYLIKTRGQQVTLSCSPISGHRSVSWYQQTPGQGLQFLFEYFSETQRNKGNFPGRFSGRQFSNSRSEMNVSTLELGDSALYLCASSLAGLLFTDTQYFGPGTRLTVL.

J is TRBJ2-1 and V is TRBV7-2; TRBD1 agrees at 7 bases. J lost 4 bases, V lost 0 bases, and 6 bases had no gene match. Germline CDR1 SGHTA, CDR2 FQGNSA. This CDR3 region has 16 residues. The CDR3 DNA reads TGTGCCAGCAGCTTAGCGTTAGGGACAGCTTACAATGAGCAGTTCTTC. Translation: CASSLALGTAYNEQFF.

This clonotype appeared many times. The rearrangement links TRBV11-1 to TRBJ2-1; the D is unclear. CDR3 length: 14 residues. Germline V gives CDR1 SGHAT, CDR2 FQDESV (reference sequence). V was shortened by 0 bases and J by 6 bases, with 9 bases between the two germline ends. As DNA, the CDR3 is TGTGCCAGCAGCTTAGCACCTCACCCCAATGAGCAGTTCTTC. Translating it yields CASSLAPHPNEQFF.

This clonotype was seen a few times. This rearrangement joins TRBV6-1 to TRBJ2-7; 10 nucleotides line up with TRBD2. The CDR3 is 15 amino acids. Germline values: CDR1 MNHNS, CDR2 SASEGT. V shed 8 bases, J shed 1 base, and the junction held 8 bases outside the gene matches. The CDR3 bases are TGTGCCAGCGGTCGCGGGACTAGCGCTTCCTACGAGCAGTACTTC. Its translation is CASGRGTSASYEQYF.

This clonotype was seen at least ten times. This sequence joins TRBV11-1 and TRBJ2-2, with D perhaps given as TRBD1 or TRBD2 (5 bases each). V was trimmed by 5 bases and J by 6 bases, leaving 25 bases between them. The CDR3 length is 18 residues. The V gene's germline CDR1 is SGHAT and CDR2 FQDESV (reference sequence). CDR3 protein: CASSPHFGVPRESGELFF. Written as DNA, the CDR3 is TGTGCCAGCAGCCCCCACTTCGGGGTTCCCAGGGAGTCCGGGGAGCTGTTTTTT.

The chain links TRBV7-9 to TRBJ2-7; tentatively, D is TRBD1 (6 bases). This CDR3 comprises 13 residues. CDR1 and CDR2 (germline): SEHNR, FQNEAQ (reference sequence). V lost 1 base to trimming and J lost 6 bases, with 10 bases between them. The CDR3 is CASSLEAGVEQYF. The CDR3 bases are TGTGCCAGCAGCTTAGAGGCAGGGGTCGAGCAGTACTTC.

This clonotype was counted a few times. The V call is TRBV9, the J call TRBJ2-1; 10 bases map to TRBD2. Germline V gene sequence: CDR1 SGDLS, CDR2 YYNGEE. The CDR3 consists of 16 residues. The V gene end was trimmed by 0 bases and the J gene end by 7 bases; junction bases not matched to a gene: 7. The CDR3 reads CASSVERLAGGNEQFF. The CDR3 bases are TGTGCCAGCAGCGTAGAGAGACTAGCGGGCGGTAATGAGCAGTTCTTC.

Many counts were recorded for this clonotype. This chain joins TRBV6-9 and TRBJ2-1; D is unclear. The CDR3 contains 15 residues. Germline assignment: CDR1 MNHGY and CDR2 SVAAGI. V lost 0 bases and J lost 0, with 6 bases in between. The CDR3 region is CASSYSRCSYNEQFF. CDR3 nucleotides: TGTGCCAGCAGTTATTCCCGGTGCTCCTACAATGAGCAGTTCTTC.

A few counts support this clonotype. The chain has TRBV4-3 and TRBJ2-2; 7 nucleotides match TRBD2. The CDR3 runs to 16 residues. CDR1 is LGHNA, CDR2 YSLEER, per germline. V dropped 0 bases and J dropped 2; count of bases not matched to a gene: 3. In DNA, the CDR3 is TGCGCCAGCAGCCAAGAGCCTAGCGGTAACACCGGGGAGCTGTTTTTT. Residues: CASSQEPSGNTGELFF.

This clonotype was detected a few times. This chain's CDR3 is CASSVTGGNDNEQFF. CDR3 bases: TGTGCCAGCAGCGTTACAGGGGGCAACGACAATGAGCAGTTCTTC. The chain joins TRBV9 to TRBJ2-1, with TRBD1 matching over 9 bases. Germline lookup yields CDR1 SGDLS and CDR2 YYNGEE. CDR3 length: 15 amino acids. The V segment lost 2 bases and the J segment 5 bases; nucleotides outside the gene matches: 5.

The chain carries TRBV9 and TRBJ2-1; 12 nucleotides align to TRBD2. There are 14 residues in the CDR3. Unmatched junction bases numbered 0, after V lost 0 bases and J lost 8 bases. Germline V gene data show CDR1 as SGDLS and CDR2 as YYNGEE. CDR3 protein: CASSVGLAGDEQFF. CDR3 coding DNA: TGTGCCAGCAGCGTAGGACTAGCGGGGGATGAGCAGTTCTTC.

This chain uses TRBV6-5 with TRBJ2-7; D is unclear. The CDR3 length is 12 residues. Trimming pared 8 bases from V and 6 bases from J, leaving 14 bases between. Germline-derived CDR1 and CDR2 are MNHEY and SVGAGI. CDR3 amino acids: CASGPFGGEQYF. The CDR3 DNA sequence: TGTGCCAGCGGGCCGTTCGGTGGCGAGCAGTACTTC.

CDR3 sequence: CASGLVGETQYF. CDR3 DNA: TGTGCTAGTGGTTTGGTAGGAGAGACCCAGTACTTC. The chain combines TRBV12-5 with TRBJ2-5; D uncertain. The V gene lost 0 bases and the J gene lost 4 bases, with 3 bases spanning the gap. CDR3 length: 12 amino acids. Germline V CDR1 and CDR2: LGHNT, FRNRAP. The full variable domain, rest sourced from reference TRBV12-5 and TRBJ2-5, is DARVTQTPRHKVTEMGQEVTMRCQPILGHNTVFWYRQTMMQGLELLAYFRNRAPLDDSGMPKDRFSAEMPDATLATLKIQPSEPRDSAVYFCASGLVGETQYFGPGTRLLVL.

This chain joins TRBV5-6 and TRBJ2-5; a weak D match, TRBD1 (8 bases). This CDR3 spans 15 amino acids. V was pared by 0 bases and J by 5 bases, with 14 bases between. CDR1 is SGHDT and CDR2 is YYEEEE in the germline V gene. The CDR3 loop reads CASSLAYRGGETQYF. The CDR3 DNA follows: TGTGCCAGCAGCTTGGCCTACAGGGGGGGGGAGACCCAGTACTTC.

This clonotype showed up many times. The chain joins TRBV7-6 to TRBJ1-3, with unresolved D. Germline V gene sequence: CDR1 SGHVS, CDR2 FNYEAQ. V lost 5 bases, J lost 0 bases, and 17 bases lay in between. This CDR3 comprises 17 residues. As DNA, the CDR3 is TGTGCCAGCAGCCCCCGAGCAGGACCTAACTCTGGAAACACCATATATTTT. Translated, it gives CASSPRAGPNSGNTIYF.